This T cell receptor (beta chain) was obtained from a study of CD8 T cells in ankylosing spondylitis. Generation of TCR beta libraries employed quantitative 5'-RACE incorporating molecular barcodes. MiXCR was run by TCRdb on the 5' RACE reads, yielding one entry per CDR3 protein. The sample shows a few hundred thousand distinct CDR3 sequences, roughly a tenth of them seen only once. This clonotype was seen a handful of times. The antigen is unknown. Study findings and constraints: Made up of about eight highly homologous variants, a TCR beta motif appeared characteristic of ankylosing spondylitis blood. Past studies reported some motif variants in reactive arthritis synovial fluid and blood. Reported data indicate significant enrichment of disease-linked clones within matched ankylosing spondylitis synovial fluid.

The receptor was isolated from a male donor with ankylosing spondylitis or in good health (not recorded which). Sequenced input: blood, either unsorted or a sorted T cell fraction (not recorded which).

The DNA for the CDR3 is TGTGCCAGCAGACCCATAGGGGGTAGCAATCAGCCCCAGCATTTT. Amino acids: CASRPIGGSNQPQHF. V is TRBV27 and J is TRBJ1-5; maybe TRBD1 (6 bases). Germline CDR1 is MNHEY and CDR2 is SMNVEV (reference sequence). Between the trimmed V and J ends, which lost 6 bases and 0 bases, there was a span of 12 bases. This CDR3 spans 15 amino acids.